This is a list of T cell receptor beta chains from one sample in a study of cytomegalovirus exposure and HLA in healthy donors. Libraries were prepared by immunoSEQ multiplex PCR; TCRdb keeps only in-frame clonotypes and omits some of them. The sample lists 65,000 to 100,000 clones, more than 85% occurring once. Sequencing was carried out using PBMCs. The receptors shown here come from a woman between 25 and 40 years old in good health and CMV-seronegative. Each CDR3 is given with its conserved first and last residue. D genes are given only for firm matches. Clone size is stated in some rows and not others, as once, few, many or a class when expanded.

j_call: TRBJ2-2
clone_size: .
d_call: .
v_call: TRBV2
cdr3_nt: TGTGCCAGCAGTATCCAGACGAACACCGGGGAGCTGTTTTTT
cdr3_aa: CASSIQTNTGELFF

j_call: TRBJ2-3
clone_size: .
d_call: TRBD2
v_call: TRBV14
cdr3_nt: TGTGCCAGCAACCGACTAGCGGGGGGCCTCACAGATACGCAGTATTTT
cdr3_aa: CASNRLAGGLTDTQYF

j_call: TRBJ1-1
clone_size: .
d_call: .
v_call: TRBV21-1
cdr3_nt: TGTGCCAGCAGCAATGGGGACACCTCACGTTTCTTT
cdr3_aa: CASSNGDTSRFF

j_call: TRBJ2-3
clone_size: .
d_call: TRBD1
v_call: TRBV10-2
cdr3_nt: TGCGCCAGCAGTCCGATACCGGGACAGGGGGATACGCAGTATTTT
cdr3_aa: CASSPIPGQGDTQYF

j_call: TRBJ1-5
clone_size: .
d_call: TRBD1
v_call: TRBV2
cdr3_nt: TGTGCCAGCACCAAGAGTCGGACAGGGCTCAATCAGCCCCAGCATTTT
cdr3_aa: CASTKSRTGLNQPQHF

j_call: TRBJ2-1
clone_size: .
d_call: TRBD2
v_call: TRBV5-1
cdr3_nt: TGCGCCAGCAGCTTGGGCCCTAGCGGGGGACGGTACAATGAGCAGTTCTTC
cdr3_aa: CASSLGPSGGRYNEQFF

j_call: TRBJ2-1
clone_size: .
d_call: TRBD2
v_call: TRBV10-1
cdr3_nt: TGCGCCAGCAGTGAGTCGGCGGGAGCCTCCTACAATGAGCAGTTCTTC
cdr3_aa: CASSESAGASYNEQFF

j_call: TRBJ2-3
clone_size: .
d_call: TRBD2
v_call: TRBV4-3
cdr3_nt: TGCGCCAGCAGCCAGAGGACTAGCGGGGGGGCACCAGATACGCAGTATTTT
cdr3_aa: CASSQRTSGGAPDTQYF

j_call: TRBJ2-7
clone_size: .
d_call: .
v_call: TRBV7-9
cdr3_nt: TGTGCCAGCAGCCCTTTCTACGAGCAGTACTTC
cdr3_aa: CASSPFYEQYF

j_call: TRBJ2-7
clone_size: .
d_call: .
v_call: TRBV18
cdr3_nt: TGTGCCAGCTCCCTTAGGGGCGGCTCCTACGAGCAGTACTTC
cdr3_aa: CASSLRGGSYEQYF

j_call: TRBJ2-7
clone_size: .
d_call: TRBD1
v_call: TRBV6-4
cdr3_nt: TGTGCCAGCACCCTTGACCCAGGGGGAACGGTGGCCTACGAGCAGTACTTC
cdr3_aa: CASTLDPGGTVAYEQYF

j_call: TRBJ1-3
clone_size: .
d_call: .
v_call: TRBV7-2
cdr3_nt: TGTGCCAGCAGCTTAGCAGGGGTCAGGTCTGGAAACACCATATATTTT
cdr3_aa: CASSLAGVRSGNTIYF

j_call: TRBJ1-1
clone_size: .
d_call: .
v_call: TRBV28
cdr3_nt: TGTGCCAGCAGTTCCCCGATTGGGGGGGGTCAACCTGAAGCTTTCTTT
cdr3_aa: CASSSPIGGGQPEAFF

j_call: TRBJ1-2
clone_size: .
d_call: .
v_call: TRBV5-1
cdr3_nt: TGCGCCAGCAGCTTGGGAGGGATCGGCTACACCTTC
cdr3_aa: CASSLGGIGYTF

j_call: TRBJ2-2
clone_size: .
d_call: TRBD1
v_call: TRBV9
cdr3_nt: TGTGCCAGCAGCGTAGGTCTATGGACAGGGGGCCGAAAGAACACCGGGGAGCTGTTTTTT
cdr3_aa: CASSVGLWTGGRKNTGELFF

j_call: TRBJ2-2
clone_size: .
d_call: TRBD1
v_call: TRBV10-2
cdr3_nt: TGCGCCAGCGGGAGAGGGGGCTCGAACACCGGGGAGCTGTTTTTT
cdr3_aa: CASGRGGSNTGELFF

j_call: TRBJ2-7
clone_size: .
d_call: .
v_call: TRBV6-5
cdr3_nt: TGTGCCAGCACGCTAACAGGGAGCTCCTACGAGCAGTACTTC
cdr3_aa: CASTLTGSSYEQYF

j_call: TRBJ2-3
clone_size: .
d_call: .
v_call: TRBV5-5
cdr3_nt: TGTGCCAGCAGCGAGACAGGGAGGAGCACAGATACGCAGTATTTT
cdr3_aa: CASSETGRSTDTQYF

j_call: TRBJ1-2
clone_size: .
d_call: .
v_call: TRBV6-6
cdr3_nt: TGTGCCAGCAGGAAGACAGTGACCCAGGGAGGCTACACCTTC
cdr3_aa: CASRKTVTQGGYTF

j_call: TRBJ2-3
clone_size: once
d_call: .
v_call: TRBV27
cdr3_nt: TGTGCCAGCAGTTTGAGAGATACGCAGTATTTT
cdr3_aa: CASSLRDTQYF

j_call: TRBJ2-7
clone_size: .
d_call: TRBD1
v_call: TRBV18
cdr3_nt: TGTGCCAGCTCGTCTTACCGGGACAGGGTATTGCACGAGCAGTACTTC
cdr3_aa: CASSSYRDRVLHEQYF

j_call: TRBJ1-2
clone_size: once
d_call: TRBD1
v_call: TRBV5-1
cdr3_nt: TGCGCCAGCACCCCGACAGGGGGCGACTATGGCTACACCTTC
cdr3_aa: CASTPTGGDYGYTF

j_call: TRBJ1-6
clone_size: .
d_call: .
v_call: TRBV7-2
cdr3_nt: TGTGCCAGCAGCTTGGGGCAGGGGTATTCACCCCTCCACTTT
cdr3_aa: CASSLGQGYSPLHF

j_call: TRBJ1-1
clone_size: .
d_call: .
v_call: TRBV18
cdr3_nt: TGTGCCAGCTCACCCACGAGATTAGCTGAAGCTTTCTTT
cdr3_aa: CASSPTRLAEAFF

j_call: TRBJ2-2
clone_size: .
d_call: .
v_call: TRBV5-1
cdr3_nt: TGCGCCAGCAGCCTCGGGACTGACACCGGGGAGCTGTTTTTT
cdr3_aa: CASSLGTDTGELFF

j_call: TRBJ1-4
clone_size: .
d_call: .
v_call: TRBV7-2
cdr3_nt: TGTGCCAGCGCACAAACAGGGTCTGCTAATGAAAAACTGTTTTTT
cdr3_aa: CASAQTGSANEKLFF

j_call: TRBJ1-1
clone_size: .
d_call: TRBD1
v_call: TRBV5-1
cdr3_nt: TGCGCCAGCAGCCACAGGGGGGATACTGAAGCTTTCTTT
cdr3_aa: CASSHRGDTEAFF

j_call: TRBJ2-1
clone_size: .
d_call: .
v_call: TRBV15
cdr3_nt: TGTGCCACCAGCAGCGCTACTTCGGGGGAGTTCTTC
cdr3_aa: CATSSATSGEFF

j_call: TRBJ1-1
clone_size: few
d_call: .
v_call: TRBV7-9
cdr3_nt: TGTGCCAGCAGCTTAGGTTTTCAGATGAACACTGAAGCTTTCTTT
cdr3_aa: CASSLGFQMNTEAFF

j_call: TRBJ1-6
clone_size: .
d_call: .
v_call: TRBV2
cdr3_nt: TGTGCCAGCAGACGGGAGGGCAGCTCCTATAATTCACCCCTCCACTTT
cdr3_aa: CASRREGSSYNSPLHF

j_call: TRBJ1-1
clone_size: .
d_call: .
v_call: TRBV30
cdr3_nt: TGTGCCTGGAGACATGGTCAGAAACTGAACACTGAAGCTTTCTTT
cdr3_aa: CAWRHGQKLNTEAFF

j_call: TRBJ2-1
clone_size: .
d_call: TRBD2
v_call: TRBV18
cdr3_nt: TGTGCCAGCTCACCATCCCTAGCGGGAGTTACCCACAATGAGCAGTTCTTC
cdr3_aa: CASSPSLAGVTHNEQFF

j_call: TRBJ2-2
clone_size: .
d_call: TRBD2
v_call: TRBV7-9
cdr3_nt: TGTGCCAGCAGCCCAGGAGTGGCGGGAGGGTACACCGGGGAGCTGTTTTTT
cdr3_aa: CASSPGVAGGYTGELFF

j_call: TRBJ2-1
clone_size: .
d_call: TRBD2
v_call: TRBV18
cdr3_nt: TGTGCCAGCTCACCTAGCGGGAGTGGCTACAATGAGCAGTTCTTC
cdr3_aa: CASSPSGSGYNEQFF

j_call: TRBJ1-2
clone_size: .
d_call: TRBD1
v_call: TRBV7-2
cdr3_nt: TGTGCCAGCAGCTCCGCCGGGACAGGGGTCTATGGCTACACCTTC
cdr3_aa: CASSSAGTGVYGYTF

j_call: TRBJ2-1
clone_size: once
d_call: .
v_call: TRBV18
cdr3_nt: TGTGCCAGCTCACCAATATGGGCCCCAAATGAGCAGTTCTTC
cdr3_aa: CASSPIWAPNEQFF

j_call: TRBJ2-6
clone_size: .
d_call: TRBD1
v_call: TRBV5-5
cdr3_nt: TGTGCCAGCAGCTCCGTCCCCGGGACAGGGAGGGCTGGGGCCAACGTCCTGACTTTC
cdr3_aa: CASSSVPGTGRAGANVLTF

j_call: TRBJ1-5
clone_size: .
d_call: .
v_call: TRBV6-5
cdr3_nt: TGTGCCAGCAGCTCCGACACGAAGCAGCCCCAGCATTTT
cdr3_aa: CASSSDTKQPQHF

j_call: TRBJ1-2
clone_size: .
d_call: TRBD1
v_call: TRBV6-5
cdr3_nt: TGTGCCAGCAGTTACTCGAGTACAGGGGGAATCTATGGCTACACCTTC
cdr3_aa: CASSYSSTGGIYGYTF

j_call: TRBJ2-5
clone_size: .
d_call: TRBD2
v_call: TRBV7-3
cdr3_nt: TGTGCCAGCAGCTTAGGGGTAGCGGGGTATGAGACCCAGTACTTC
cdr3_aa: CASSLGVAGYETQYF

j_call: TRBJ1-4
clone_size: .
d_call: TRBD1
v_call: TRBV5-1
cdr3_nt: TGCGCCAGCAGCGGGGGACAGGGAACAACTAATGAAAAACTGTTTTTT
cdr3_aa: CASSGGQGTTNEKLFF

j_call: TRBJ2-1
clone_size: once
d_call: TRBD2
v_call: TRBV4-2
cdr3_nt: TGTGCCAGCAGCCAAGCTAGCGGGGGCTTCAATGAGCAGTTCTTC
cdr3_aa: CASSQASGGFNEQFF

j_call: TRBJ2-7
clone_size: .
d_call: .
v_call: TRBV5-1
cdr3_nt: TGCGCCAGCAGCTTGGAAGGGAGCTACGAGCAGTACTTC
cdr3_aa: CASSLEGSYEQYF

j_call: TRBJ2-1
clone_size: once
d_call: TRBD2
v_call: TRBV30
cdr3_nt: TGTGCCTGGAGTAGGCCGGGAAGCGGGAGAGGTAGCAATGAGCAGTTCTTC
cdr3_aa: CAWSRPGSGRGSNEQFF

j_call: TRBJ1-2
clone_size: once
d_call: .
v_call: TRBV4-2
cdr3_nt: TGTGCCAGCAGCCAATTACACCTGGACTATGGCTACACCTTC
cdr3_aa: CASSQLHLDYGYTF

j_call: TRBJ2-5
clone_size: .
d_call: TRBD2
v_call: TRBV6-1
cdr3_nt: TGTGCCAGCAGTGATAAAACCGGGACTAGCGGGAGGGCCAGGGAGACCCAGTACTTC
cdr3_aa: CASSDKTGTSGRARETQYF

j_call: TRBJ2-1
clone_size: .
d_call: .
v_call: TRBV7-3
cdr3_nt: TGTGCCAGCAGCTCCGTAGCGGAGAGCTCCTACAATGAGCAGTTCTTC
cdr3_aa: CASSSVAESSYNEQFF

j_call: TRBJ1-5
clone_size: .
d_call: TRBD1
v_call: TRBV5-4
cdr3_nt: TGTGCCAGCAGCCCCGACAGGGGTAGCAATCAGCCCCAGCATTTT
cdr3_aa: CASSPDRGSNQPQHF

j_call: TRBJ1-1
clone_size: .
d_call: TRBD1
v_call: TRBV11-1
cdr3_nt: TGTGCCAGCAGCTTAGACGACAGGGGAGGCACTGAAGCTTTCTTT
cdr3_aa: CASSLDDRGGTEAFF

j_call: TRBJ2-3
clone_size: .
d_call: TRBD2
v_call: TRBV4-1
cdr3_nt: TGCGCCAGCAGTCCGGGACTAGCGGGAGGGCGACGTAACACAGATACGCAGTATTTT
cdr3_aa: CASSPGLAGGRRNTDTQYF

j_call: TRBJ1-1
clone_size: .
d_call: TRBD1
v_call: TRBV7-8
cdr3_nt: TGTGCCAGCAGCGGCAGGGGGTATAACACTGAAGCTTTCTTT
cdr3_aa: CASSGRGYNTEAFF

j_call: TRBJ2-3
clone_size: .
d_call: .
v_call: TRBV6-6
cdr3_nt: TGTGCCAGCAGTCCCCGTCCAGATACGCAGTATTTT
cdr3_aa: CASSPRPDTQYF

j_call: TRBJ2-3
clone_size: once
d_call: .
v_call: TRBV5-1
cdr3_nt: TGCGCCAGCAGCTTCGCAGATACGCAGTATTTT
cdr3_aa: CASSFADTQYF

j_call: TRBJ1-2
clone_size: .
d_call: .
v_call: TRBV28
cdr3_nt: TGTGCCAGCAGTTGGGCTGGGGGCTACACCTTC
cdr3_aa: CASSWAGGYTF